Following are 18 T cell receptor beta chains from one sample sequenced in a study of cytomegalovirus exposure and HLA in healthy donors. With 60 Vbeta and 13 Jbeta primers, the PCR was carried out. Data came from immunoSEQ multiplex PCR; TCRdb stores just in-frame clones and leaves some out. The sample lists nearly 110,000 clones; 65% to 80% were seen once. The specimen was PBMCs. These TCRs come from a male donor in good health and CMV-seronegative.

The CDR3 nucleotides are TGTGCCAGCAGCCAAGGTTTGGACAGGCCCACTGAAGCTTTCTTT. Its protein product is CASSQGLDRPTEAFF. The chain combines TRBV4-2 with TRBJ1-1; 7 bases match TRBD1. Looked up from germline, CDR1 is LGHNA and CDR2 is YNFKEQ. There are 15 residues in the CDR3. Germline trimming cut 1 base from V and 4 bases from J; bases unmatched to any gene: 6.

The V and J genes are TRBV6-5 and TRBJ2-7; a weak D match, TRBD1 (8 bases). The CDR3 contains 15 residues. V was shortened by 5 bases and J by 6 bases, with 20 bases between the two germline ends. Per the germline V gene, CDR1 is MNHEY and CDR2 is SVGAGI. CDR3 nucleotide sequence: TGTGCCAGCAGTGTACAGGGGGGGGATACTTCCGAGCAGTACTTC. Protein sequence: CASSVQGGDTSEQYF.

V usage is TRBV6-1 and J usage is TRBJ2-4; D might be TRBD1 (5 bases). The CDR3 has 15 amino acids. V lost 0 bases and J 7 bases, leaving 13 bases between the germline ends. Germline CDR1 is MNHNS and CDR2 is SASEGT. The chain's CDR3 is CASSEAPGSGNIQYF. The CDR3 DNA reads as TGTGCCAGCAGTGAAGCGCCAGGGTCGGGCAACATTCAGTACTTC.

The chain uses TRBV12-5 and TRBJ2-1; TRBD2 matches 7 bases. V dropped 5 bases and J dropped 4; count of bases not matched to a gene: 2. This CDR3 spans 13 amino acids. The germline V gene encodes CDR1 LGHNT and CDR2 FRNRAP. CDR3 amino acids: CASGSGVYNEQFF. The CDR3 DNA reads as TGTGCTAGTGGTAGCGGGGTATACAATGAGCAGTTCTTC. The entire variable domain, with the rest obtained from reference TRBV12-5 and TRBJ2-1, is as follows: DARVTQTPRHKVTEMGQEVTMRCQPILGHNTVFWYRQTMMQGLELLAYFRNRAPLDDSGMPKDRFSAEMPDATLATLKIQPSEPRDSAVYFCASGSGVYNEQFFGPGTRLTVL.

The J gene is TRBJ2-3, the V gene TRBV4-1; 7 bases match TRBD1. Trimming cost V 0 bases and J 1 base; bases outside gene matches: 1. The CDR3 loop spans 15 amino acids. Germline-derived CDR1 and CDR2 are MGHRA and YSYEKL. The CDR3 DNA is TGCGCCAGCAGCCAAGATGGGACAGGCACAGATACGCAGTATTTT. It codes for CASSQDGTGTDTQYF.

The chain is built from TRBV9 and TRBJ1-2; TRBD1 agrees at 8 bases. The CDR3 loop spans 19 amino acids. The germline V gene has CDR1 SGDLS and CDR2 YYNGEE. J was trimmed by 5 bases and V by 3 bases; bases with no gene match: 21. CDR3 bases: TGTGCCAGCAGCGCACTAGCCCCCCGACAGGGGCAAGAGATGTATGGCTACACCTTC. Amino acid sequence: CASSALAPRQGQEMYGYTF.

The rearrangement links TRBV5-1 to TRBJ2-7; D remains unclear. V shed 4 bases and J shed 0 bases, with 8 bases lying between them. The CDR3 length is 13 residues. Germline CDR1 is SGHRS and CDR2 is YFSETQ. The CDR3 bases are TGCGCCAGCAGCGCCTCGGTCTCCTACGAGCAGTACTTC. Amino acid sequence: CASSASVSYEQYF. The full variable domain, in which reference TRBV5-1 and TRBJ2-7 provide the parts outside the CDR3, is KAGVTQTPRYLIKTRGQQVTLSCSPISGHRSVSWYQQTPGQGLQFLFEYFSETQRNKGNFPGRFSGRQFSNSRSEMNVSTLELGDSALYLCASSASVSYEQYFGPGTRLTVT.

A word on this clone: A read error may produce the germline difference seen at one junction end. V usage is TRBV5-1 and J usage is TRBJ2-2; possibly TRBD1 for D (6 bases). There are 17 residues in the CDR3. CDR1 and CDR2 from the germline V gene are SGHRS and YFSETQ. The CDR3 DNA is TGCGCCAGCAGCTTGGAGATTACCGGGACAAACAACGGGGAGCTGTTTTTT. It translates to CASSLEITGTNNGELFF.

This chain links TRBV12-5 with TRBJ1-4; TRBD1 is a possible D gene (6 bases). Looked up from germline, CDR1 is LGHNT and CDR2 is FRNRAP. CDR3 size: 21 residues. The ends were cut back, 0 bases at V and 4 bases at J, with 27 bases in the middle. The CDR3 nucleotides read TGTGCTAGTGGTTTGGTACTTTTATATGGACAGACTCATAACGGTAATGAAAAACTGTTTTTT. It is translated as CASGLVLLYGQTHNGNEKLFF.

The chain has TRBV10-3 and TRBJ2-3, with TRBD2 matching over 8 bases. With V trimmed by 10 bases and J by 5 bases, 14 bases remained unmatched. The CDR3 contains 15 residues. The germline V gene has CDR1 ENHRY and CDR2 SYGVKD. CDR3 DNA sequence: TGTGCCACCCTATTGCAGGCGGGAGGTTTAGATACGCAGTATTTT. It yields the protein CATLLQAGGLDTQYF.

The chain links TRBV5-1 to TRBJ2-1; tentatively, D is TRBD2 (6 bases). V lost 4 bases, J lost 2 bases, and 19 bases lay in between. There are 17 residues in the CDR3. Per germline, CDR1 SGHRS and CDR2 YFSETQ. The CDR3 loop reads CASSKEVRDRAYNEQFF. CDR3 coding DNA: TGCGCCAGCAGCAAGGAGGTGCGGGACCGTGCCTACAATGAGCAGTTCTTC.

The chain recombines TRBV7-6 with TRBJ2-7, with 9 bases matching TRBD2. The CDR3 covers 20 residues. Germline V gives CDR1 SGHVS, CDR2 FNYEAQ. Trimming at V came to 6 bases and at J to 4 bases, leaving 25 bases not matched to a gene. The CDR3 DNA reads TGTGCCAGCAGAACAACCCCAAATCTAGCGGGGCCGATACGAAAATACGAGCAGTACTTC. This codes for CASRTTPNLAGPIRKYEQYF.

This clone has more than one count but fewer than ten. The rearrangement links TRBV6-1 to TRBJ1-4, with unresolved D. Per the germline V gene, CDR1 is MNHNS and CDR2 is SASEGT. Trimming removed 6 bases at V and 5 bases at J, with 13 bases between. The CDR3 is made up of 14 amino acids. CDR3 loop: CASRTAAKNEKLFF. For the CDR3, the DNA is TGTGCCAGCAGAACAGCAGCTAAGAATGAAAAACTGTTTTTT.

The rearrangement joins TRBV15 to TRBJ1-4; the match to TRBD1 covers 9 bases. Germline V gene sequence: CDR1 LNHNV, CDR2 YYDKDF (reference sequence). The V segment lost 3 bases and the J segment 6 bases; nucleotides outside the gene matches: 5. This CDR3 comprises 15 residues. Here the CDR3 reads CATSREDRGDEKLFF. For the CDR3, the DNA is TGTGCCACCAGCAGGGAGGACAGGGGAGATGAAAAACTGTTTTTT.

CDR3 sequence reads: CASSSAREIHEQYF. CDR3 coding DNA: TGTGCCAGCAGTTCAGCGCGGGAAATACACGAGCAGTACTTC. The chain is built from TRBV27 and TRBJ2-7, with D tentatively TRBD2 (6 bases). Germline assignment: CDR1 MNHEY and CDR2 SMNVEV (reference sequence). The CDR3 is made up of 14 amino acids. Trimming removed 4 bases at V and 5 bases at J, with 15 bases between.

In DNA, the CDR3 is TGTGCCAGTAAAGAGGTTCTCGCAAGGACTGAAGCTTTCTTT. The encoded protein is CASKEVLARTEAFF. This chain links TRBV19 with TRBJ1-1; no firm D call. The germline CDR1 and CDR2 sequences are LNHDA and SQIVND (reference sequence). Trimming took off 7 bases at V and 5 bases at J, with 17 bases between the two ends. The CDR3 is 14 residues long.

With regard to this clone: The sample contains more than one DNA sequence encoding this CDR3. CDR3 bases: TGTGCCAGCAGCCCAGGGACTAGTTCCTACAATGAGCAGTTCTTC. It yields the protein CASSPGTSSYNEQFF. This rearrangement joins TRBV5-8 to TRBJ2-1; TRBD2 matches at 8 bases. Germline CDR1 and CDR2: SGHTS and YDEGEE. The CDR3 is made up of 15 amino acids. Losses at the gene ends were 4 bases for V and 1 base for J; bases not matched to a gene: 4.

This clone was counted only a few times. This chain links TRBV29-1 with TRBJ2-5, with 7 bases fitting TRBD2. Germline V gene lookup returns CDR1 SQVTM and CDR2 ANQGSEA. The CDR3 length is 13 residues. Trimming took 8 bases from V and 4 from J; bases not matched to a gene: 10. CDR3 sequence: CSSRSSGGETQYF. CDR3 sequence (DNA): TGCAGCTCCCGTTCTAGCGGAGGAGAGACCCAGTACTTC.